Here is one TCR beta chain with its context. Profiling relied on immunoSEQ multiplex PCR, and the TCRdb table lists in-frame clones only, not all of them. The sample has over 110,000 clones, roughly 92% seen once; the top ten hold 10% to 12%. This sample stems from a study of control samples from healthy donors and cancer patients. The CDR3 consists of 16 residues. Germline V gene data show CDR1 as MDHEN and CDR2 as SYDVKM. V was clipped by 5 bases and J by 4 bases; unmatched bases: 10. The sequenced material came from blood. This TCR was sampled from a man younger than 40 in good health. The chain uses TRBV28 and TRBJ2-1; 8 bases agree with TRBD2. In nucleotides, the CDR3 is TGTGCCAGCAGTCCTCTTAGTAGCGGGGTTTACAATGAGCAGTTCTTC. It is translated as CASSPLSSGVYNEQFF.